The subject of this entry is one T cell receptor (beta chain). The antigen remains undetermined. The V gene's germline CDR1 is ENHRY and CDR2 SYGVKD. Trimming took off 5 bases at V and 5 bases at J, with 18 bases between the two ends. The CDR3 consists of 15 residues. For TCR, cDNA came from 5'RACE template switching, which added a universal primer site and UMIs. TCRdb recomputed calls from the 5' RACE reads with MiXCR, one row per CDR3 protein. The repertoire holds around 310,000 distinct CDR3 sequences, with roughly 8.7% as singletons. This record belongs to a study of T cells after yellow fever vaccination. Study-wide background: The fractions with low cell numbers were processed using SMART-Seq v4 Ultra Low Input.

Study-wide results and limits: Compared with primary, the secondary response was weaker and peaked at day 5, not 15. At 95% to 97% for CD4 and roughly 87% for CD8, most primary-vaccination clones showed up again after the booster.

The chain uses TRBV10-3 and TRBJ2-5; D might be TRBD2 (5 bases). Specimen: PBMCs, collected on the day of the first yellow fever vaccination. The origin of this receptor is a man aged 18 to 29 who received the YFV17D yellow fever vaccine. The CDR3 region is CAISNRGGLGETQYF. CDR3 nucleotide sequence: TGTGCCATCAGTAACCGGGGTGGCTTGGGCGAGACCCAGTACTTC.